This T cell receptor beta chain was retrieved from a study of identical twins. This clonotype was found many times. The CDR3 is 14 amino acids. Trimming took off 5 bases at V and 1 base at J, with 12 bases between the two ends. The germline CDR1 and CDR2 sequences are SGHTA and FQGNSA. Via MiXCR, TCRdb re-called the 5' RACE reads, giving one row per CDR3 protein. The sample contains 200,000 to 250,000 distinct CDR3 sequences, roughly a tenth of which appear only once. The rearrangement links TRBV7-2 to TRBJ2-7; the D is unclear. This TCR was sampled from a man in his fifties or sixties in good health. The material sequenced was memory T cells sorted from blood. The CDR3 sequence: CASSPLRISYEQYF. CDR3 nucleotides: TGTGCCAGCAGCCCCCTCCGGATTTCCTACGAGCAGTACTTC.